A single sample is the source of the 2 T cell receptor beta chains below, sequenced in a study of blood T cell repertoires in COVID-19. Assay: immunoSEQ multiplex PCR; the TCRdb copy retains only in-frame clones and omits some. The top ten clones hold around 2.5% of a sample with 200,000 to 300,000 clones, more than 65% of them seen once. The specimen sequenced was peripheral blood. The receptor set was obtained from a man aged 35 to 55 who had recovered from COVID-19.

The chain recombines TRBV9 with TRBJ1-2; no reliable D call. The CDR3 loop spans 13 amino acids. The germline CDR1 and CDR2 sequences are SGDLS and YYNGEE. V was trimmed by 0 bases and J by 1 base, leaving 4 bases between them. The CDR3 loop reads CASSVGSNYGYTF. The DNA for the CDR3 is TGTGCCAGCAGCGTAGGTAGTAACTATGGCTACACCTTC.

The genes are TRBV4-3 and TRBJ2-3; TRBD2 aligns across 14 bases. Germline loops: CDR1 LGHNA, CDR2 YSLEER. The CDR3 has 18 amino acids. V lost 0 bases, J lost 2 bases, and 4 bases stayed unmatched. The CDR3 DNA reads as TGCGCCAGCAGCCAAGAGGGGACTAGCGGGAGCCTCACAGATACGCAGTATTTT. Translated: CASSQEGTSGSLTDTQYF.